The 21 T cell receptor beta chains below were found in one sample sequenced in a study of STAT5B mutations in CD4+ large granular lymphocyte leukemia. The method was immunoSEQ multiplex PCR; TCRdb's version includes in-frame clones alone and lacks a portion of them. The data show 30,000 or so clones, around four fifths seen once. Specimen: CD4+ T cells from blood buffy coats. The receptors here all came from a human donor in good health.

This chain uses TRBV5-4 with TRBJ1-2; D gene uncertain. Germline V gene sequence: CDR1 SGHNT, CDR2 YYREEE (reference sequence). V lost 3 bases and J 1 base, leaving 10 bases between the germline ends. The CDR3 runs 14 residues. The CDR3 is CASSSAGYNYGYTF. CDR3 DNA: TGTGCCAGCAGCTCCGCCGGGTATAACTATGGCTACACCTTC.

The CDR3 here is CASSFSTRGGVYEQYF. In nucleotides, the CDR3 is TGTGCCAGCAGCTTTTCTACACGGGGGGGAGTCTACGAGCAGTACTTC. The chain couples TRBV13 to TRBJ2-7, with 8 bases that match TRBD2. This CDR3 has 16 amino acids. Trimming at V came to 3 bases and at J to 3 bases, leaving 10 bases not matched to a gene. Germline V gene sequence: CDR1 PRHDT, CDR2 FYEKMQ (reference sequence).

This clone was counted a few times. The V and J genes are TRBV28 and TRBJ1-1, with D hard to call. The CDR3 runs 13 residues. CDR1 is MDHEN, CDR2 SYDVKM, per germline. V lost 6 bases, J lost 4 bases, and 12 bases lay in between. The CDR3 here is CASSPPWSTEAFF. CDR3 nucleotide sequence: TGTGCCAGCAGCCCCCCCTGGAGCACTGAAGCTTTCTTT.

This clone appeared a single time. The rearrangement joins TRBV5-8 to TRBJ1-6; TRBD1 matches 8 bases. Germline lookup yields CDR1 SGHTS and CDR2 YDEGEE. V was clipped by 4 bases and J by 5 bases; unmatched bases: 11. CDR3 length: 17 residues. DNA of the CDR3: TGTGCCAGCAGCCTACGTGGACAGGGTTTGGATAATTCACCCCTCCACTTT. The encoded protein is CASSLRGQGLDNSPLHF. Supplemented by reference TRBV5-8 and TRBJ1-6, the full variable domain reads EAGVTQSPTHLIKTRGQQATLRCSPISGHTSVYWYQQALGLGLQFLLWYDEGEERNRGNFPPRFSGRQFPNYSSELNVNALELEDSALYLCASSLRGQGLDNSPLHFGNGTRLTVT.

The table lists this clone with a count of one. The chain couples TRBV12-5 to TRBJ1-4, with TRBD1 matching 7 bases. The junction had 5 bases not matched to a gene; V was cut back by 2 bases and J by 2 bases. Germline CDR1 and CDR2: LGHNT and FRNRAP. CDR3 size: 16 residues. The CDR3 region is CASGLMTGRTNEKLFF. For the CDR3, the DNA is TGTGCTAGTGGTTTGATGACAGGGAGGACTAATGAAAAACTGTTTTTT. Complete variable domain (other parts from reference TRBV12-5 and TRBJ1-4): DARVTQTPRHKVTEMGQEVTMRCQPILGHNTVFWYRQTMMQGLELLAYFRNRAPLDDSGMPKDRFSAEMPDATLATLKIQPSEPRDSAVYFCASGLMTGRTNEKLFFGSGTQLSVL.

This chain connects TRBV30 to TRBJ1-6, with D hard to call. CDR1 and CDR2 (germline): GTSNPN, SVGIG (reference sequence). This CDR3 is built from 15 residues. CDR3: CASGGRVRGNSPLHF. The CDR3, as DNA: TGTGCTTCTGGAGGGCGGGTCCGCGGTAATTCACCCCTCCACTTT. The full variable domain, rest sourced from reference TRBV30 and TRBJ1-6, is SQTIHQWPATLVQPVGSPLSLECTVEGTSNPNLYWYRQAAGRGLQLLFYSVGIGQISSEVPQNLSASRPQDRQFILSSKKLLLSDSGFYLCASGGRVRGNSPLHFGNGTRLTVT.

J is TRBJ2-2 and V is TRBV28; TRBD2 matches 10 bases. The CDR3 runs to 15 residues. Germline V lookup: CDR1 MDHEN, CDR2 SYDVKM. V gave up 3 bases and J gave up 7 bases; unmatched junction bases: 5. The CDR3 nucleotides read TGTGCCAGCAGTTTCAGCGGGGGGGCCGTCGGGGAGCTGTTTTTT. Protein sequence: CASSFSGGAVGELFF.

J is TRBJ1-1 and V is TRBV5-1; the D is unclear. The CDR3 totals 15 residues. Germline V gene lookup returns CDR1 SGHRS and CDR2 YFSETQ. V was trimmed by 3 bases and J by 3 bases, leaving 15 bases between them. The CDR3 DNA sequence: TGCGCCAGCAGCTCAGGATTCGAGAAAGACACTGAAGCTTTCTTT. As protein: CASSSGFEKDTEAFF.

This clone was seen a handful of times. The rearrangement links TRBV9 to TRBJ2-5; 11 bases agree with TRBD2. The CDR3 length is 15 residues. V lost 1 base to trimming and J lost 5 bases; unmatched junction nucleotides: 4. Germline V gene data show CDR1 as SGDLS and CDR2 as YYNGEE. The CDR3 region is CASSVLAGGHETQYF. The DNA for the CDR3 is TGTGCCAGCAGCGTATTAGCGGGGGGGCATGAGACCCAGTACTTC. Drawing the rest from reference TRBV9 and TRBJ2-5, the complete variable domain is DSGVTQTPKHLITATGQRVTLRCSPRSGDLSVYWYQQSLDQGLQFLIQYYNGEERAKGNILERFSAQQFPDLHSELNLSSLELGDSALYFCASSVLAGGHETQYFGPGTRLLVL.

This clone has only a few counts. The gene calls are TRBV2 and TRBJ1-2; possibly TRBD1 for D (6 bases). Germline V CDR1 and CDR2: SNHLY, FYNNEI. The ends were cut back, 6 bases at V and 7 bases at J, with 12 bases in the middle. CDR3 length equals 12 residues. DNA for the CDR3: TGTGCCAGCAGCGCCGGACAGTTTGGCTACACCTTC. Translated, it gives CASSAGQFGYTF.

A remark on this clone: Mismatch with germline at one junction end may stem from a read error. The chain joins TRBV5-1 to TRBJ1-2, with D possibly TRBD1 on 5 matching bases. The CDR3 runs 14 residues. Germline V gives CDR1 SGHRS, CDR2 YFSETQ. CDR3 residues: CASSLGLRNYGYTF. CDR3 in DNA: TGCGCCAGCAGTTTGGGACTCCGTAACTATGGCTACACCTTC.

This clone was detected only once. V usage is TRBV19 and J usage is TRBJ2-7; D tentatively reads TRBD1 or TRBD2 (5 bases each). Deletions cut 0 bases from V and 2 bases from J, with 14 bases between. CDR1 is LNHDA and CDR2 is SQIVND in the germline V gene (reference sequence). CDR3 size: 16 residues. The CDR3 DNA follows: TGTGCCAGTAGTATAGAAGGGACCTACTTCCCCTACGAGCAGTACTTC. It specifies CASSIEGTYFPYEQYF.

The genes are TRBV6-5 and TRBJ1-5; D remains ambiguous. Germline loops: CDR1 MNHEY, CDR2 SVGAGI. The CDR3 is 11 amino acids. V gave up 5 bases and J gave up 6 bases, with 5 bases separating them. CDR3 region: CASSEFQPQHF. CDR3 in DNA: TGTGCCAGCAGTGAATTTCAGCCCCAGCATTTT.

This clone was counted once. This CDR3 is CASSISGRGSNQPQHF. DNA for the CDR3: TGTGCCAGTAGTATCTCGGGCAGGGGTAGCAATCAGCCCCAGCATTTT. The chain has TRBV19 and TRBJ1-5, with a weak D call TRBD1 (6 bases). Germline assignment: CDR1 LNHDA and CDR2 SQIVND (reference sequence). The CDR3 is 16 amino acids. V was cut by 3 bases and J by 0 bases, with 12 bases left in between.

The CDR3 DNA reads as TGTGCCAGCAGCTCTCCCTACCGACAGGGGCCGAATGAAAAACTGTTTTTT. This codes for CASSSPYRQGPNEKLFF. The rearrangement links TRBV7-8 to TRBJ1-4; TRBD1 matches at 8 bases. The J segment lost 5 bases and the V segment lost 4 bases, leaving 12 bases of the junction unmatched. Germline loops: CDR1 SGHVS, CDR2 FQNEAQ. This CDR3 comprises 17 residues.

The gene calls are TRBV19 and TRBJ2-1; D is uncertain. The CDR3 contains 13 residues. CDR1 and CDR2 from the germline V gene are LNHDA and SQIVND (reference sequence). Trimming stripped 3 bases from V and 4 bases from J, with 7 bases between. CDR3 region: CASSIRPYNEQFF. CDR3 nucleotides: TGTGCCAGTAGTATTCGCCCATACAATGAGCAGTTCTTC. The whole variable domain, filled in from reference TRBV19 and TRBJ2-1, reads DGGITQSPKYLFRKEGQNVTLSCEQNLNHDAMYWYRQDPGQGLRLIYYSQIVNDFQKGDIAEGYSVSREKKESFPLTVTSAQKNPTAFYLCASSIRPYNEQFFGPGTRLTVL.

This clone was seen a single time. V usage is TRBV6-5 and J usage is TRBJ1-3, with D uncertain. The V end lost 0 bases, the J end lost 1 base, and 7 bases lay between the germline ends. Germline assignment: CDR1 MNHEY and CDR2 SVGAGI. There are 15 residues in the CDR3. CDR3 residues: CASSYSNLSGNTIYF. In nucleotides, the CDR3 is TGTGCCAGCAGTTACTCGAATCTGTCTGGAAACACCATATATTTT.

The V gene is TRBV9, the J gene TRBJ2-1, with D perhaps matching TRBD1 (5 bases). The length of the CDR3 is 18 residues. Germline V gene data show CDR1 as SGDLS and CDR2 as YYNGEE. V shed 3 bases and J shed 5 bases, with 24 bases lying between them. The CDR3 region has the DNA TGTGCCAGCAGCGAGAGCCCCTCGGCCCAGGGCCCCAACAATGAGCAGTTCTTC. Translating it yields CASSESPSAQGPNNEQFF.

V gene TRBV19 combines with J gene TRBJ2-7; D uncertain. Trimming took 4 bases from V and 6 from J, leaving 19 bases between them. Germline V gives CDR1 LNHDA, CDR2 SQIVND (reference sequence). The CDR3 loop spans 15 amino acids. In DNA, the CDR3 is TGTGCCAGTAGTACCACCCTCCAGTCCCATAGCGAGCAGTACTTC. Amino acid sequence: CASSTTLQSHSEQYF.

J is TRBJ1-2 and V is TRBV7-9; D unclear. Germline V gives CDR1 SEHNR, CDR2 FQNEAQ (reference sequence). The CDR3 covers 13 residues. Between the trimmed V and J ends, which lost 2 bases and 2 bases, there was a span of 6 bases. The CDR3: CASSLSFNYGYTF. CDR3 DNA: TGTGCCAGCAGCTTATCGTTCAACTATGGCTACACCTTC. Full variable domain (outside the CDR3, taken from reference TRBV7-9 and TRBJ1-2): DTGVSQNPRHKITKRGQNVTFRCDPISEHNRLYWYRQTLGQGPEFLTYFQNEAQLEKSRLLSDRFSAERPKGSFSTLEIQRTEQGDSAMYLCASSLSFNYGYTFGSGTRLTVV.

This sequence joins TRBV5-1 and TRBJ2-4; 9 bases map to TRBD1. The J segment lost 2 bases and the V segment lost 4 bases, leaving 13 bases of the junction unmatched. The CDR3 is 18 amino acids. Germline V lookup: CDR1 SGHRS, CDR2 YFSETQ. The CDR3 DNA sequence: TGCGCCAGCAGCCACTTCGCCACAGGGGGCGCGACCAAAAACATTCAGTACTTC. This codes for CASSHFATGGATKNIQYF.